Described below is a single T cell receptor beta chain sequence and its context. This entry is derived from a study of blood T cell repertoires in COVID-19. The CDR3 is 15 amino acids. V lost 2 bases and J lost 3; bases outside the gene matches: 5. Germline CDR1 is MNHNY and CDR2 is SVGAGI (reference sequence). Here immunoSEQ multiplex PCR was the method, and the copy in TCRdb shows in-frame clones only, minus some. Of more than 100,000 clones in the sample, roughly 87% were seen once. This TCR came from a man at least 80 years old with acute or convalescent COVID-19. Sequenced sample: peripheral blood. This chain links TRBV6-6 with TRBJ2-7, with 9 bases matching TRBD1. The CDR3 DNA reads TGTGCCAGCAGTTACGGGACAGGGCTCATCTACGAGCAGTACTTC. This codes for CASSYGTGLIYEQYF.